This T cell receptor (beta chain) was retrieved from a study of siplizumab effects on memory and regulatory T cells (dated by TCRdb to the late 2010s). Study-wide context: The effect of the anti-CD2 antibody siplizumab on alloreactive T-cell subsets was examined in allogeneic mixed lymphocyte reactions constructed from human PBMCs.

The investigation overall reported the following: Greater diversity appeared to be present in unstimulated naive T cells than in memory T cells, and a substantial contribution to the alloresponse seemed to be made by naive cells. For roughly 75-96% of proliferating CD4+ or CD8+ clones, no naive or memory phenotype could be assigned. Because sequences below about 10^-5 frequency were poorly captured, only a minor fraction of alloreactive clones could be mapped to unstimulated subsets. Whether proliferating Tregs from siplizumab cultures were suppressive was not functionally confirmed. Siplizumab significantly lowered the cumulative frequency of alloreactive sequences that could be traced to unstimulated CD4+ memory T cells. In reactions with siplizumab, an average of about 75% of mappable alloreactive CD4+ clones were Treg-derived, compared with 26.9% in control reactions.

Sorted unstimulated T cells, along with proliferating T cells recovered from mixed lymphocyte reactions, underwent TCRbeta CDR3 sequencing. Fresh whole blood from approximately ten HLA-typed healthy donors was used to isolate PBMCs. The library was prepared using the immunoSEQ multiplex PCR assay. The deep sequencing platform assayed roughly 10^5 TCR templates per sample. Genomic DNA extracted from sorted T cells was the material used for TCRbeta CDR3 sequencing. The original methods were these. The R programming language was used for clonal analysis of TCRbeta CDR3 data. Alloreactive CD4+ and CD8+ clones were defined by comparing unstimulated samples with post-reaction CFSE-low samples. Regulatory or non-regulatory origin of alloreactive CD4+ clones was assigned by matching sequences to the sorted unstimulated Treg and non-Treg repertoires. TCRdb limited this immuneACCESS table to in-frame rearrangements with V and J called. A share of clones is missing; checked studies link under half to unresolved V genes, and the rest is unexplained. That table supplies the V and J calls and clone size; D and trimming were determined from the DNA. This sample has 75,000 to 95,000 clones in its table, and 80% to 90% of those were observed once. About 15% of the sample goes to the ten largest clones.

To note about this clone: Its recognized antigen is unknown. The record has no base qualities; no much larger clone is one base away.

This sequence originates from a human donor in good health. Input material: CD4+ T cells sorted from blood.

The CDR3 has the sequence CASSVQSGRYYEQYF. The nucleotides read TGTGCCAGCAGTGTTCAGTCAGGTCGATACTACGAGCAGTACTTC. The sequence joins TRBV2 to TRBJ2-7, with no confident D gene call. Including cysteine and phenylalanine, the CDR3 has 15 amino acids. Only the CDR3 region is kept as DNA, spanning 45 bases read in frame from base 1. Reading the germline V gene gives CDR1 SNHLY and CDR2 FYNNEI. Trimming removed 4 bases from V and 3 bases from J, leaving 16 bases between the germline ends.